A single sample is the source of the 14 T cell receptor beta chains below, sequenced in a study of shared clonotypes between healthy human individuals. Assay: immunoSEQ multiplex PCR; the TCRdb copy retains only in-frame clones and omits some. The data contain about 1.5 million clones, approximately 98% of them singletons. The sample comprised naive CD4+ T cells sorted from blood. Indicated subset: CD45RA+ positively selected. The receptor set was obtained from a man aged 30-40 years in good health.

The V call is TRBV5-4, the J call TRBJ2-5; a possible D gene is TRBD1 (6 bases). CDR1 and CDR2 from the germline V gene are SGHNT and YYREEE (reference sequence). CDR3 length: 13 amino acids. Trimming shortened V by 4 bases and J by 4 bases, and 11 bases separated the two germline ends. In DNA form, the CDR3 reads TGTGCCAGCAGCCCGCCCAGGGGAGAGACCCAGTACTTC. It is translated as CASSPPRGETQYF.

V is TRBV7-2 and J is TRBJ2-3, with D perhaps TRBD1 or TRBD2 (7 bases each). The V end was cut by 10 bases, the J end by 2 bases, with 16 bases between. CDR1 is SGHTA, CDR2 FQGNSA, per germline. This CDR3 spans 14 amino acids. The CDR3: CATRPGGVTDTQYF. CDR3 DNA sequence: TGTGCCACCCGTCCAGGGGGGGTCACAGATACGCAGTATTTT. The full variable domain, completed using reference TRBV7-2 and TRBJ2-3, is GAGVSQSPSNKVTEKGKDVELRCDPISGHTALYWYRQSLGQGLEFLIYFQGNSAPDKSGLPSDRFSAERTGGSVSTLTIQRTQQEDSAVYLCATRPGGVTDTQYFGPGTRLTVL.

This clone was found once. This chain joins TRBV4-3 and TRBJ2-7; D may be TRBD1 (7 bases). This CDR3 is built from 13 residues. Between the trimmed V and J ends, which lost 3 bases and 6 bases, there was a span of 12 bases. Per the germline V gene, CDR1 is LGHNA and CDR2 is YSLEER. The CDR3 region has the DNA TGCGCCAGCAGCCACCGACAGGGAGGCGAGCAGTACTTC. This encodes CASSHRQGGEQYF.

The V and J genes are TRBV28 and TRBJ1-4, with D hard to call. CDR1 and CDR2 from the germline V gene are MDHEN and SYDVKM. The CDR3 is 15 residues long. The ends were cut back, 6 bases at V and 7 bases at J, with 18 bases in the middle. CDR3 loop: CASSYTVGSSEKLFF. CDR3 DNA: TGTGCCAGCAGCTATACAGTGGGAAGCAGTGAAAAACTGTTTTTT.

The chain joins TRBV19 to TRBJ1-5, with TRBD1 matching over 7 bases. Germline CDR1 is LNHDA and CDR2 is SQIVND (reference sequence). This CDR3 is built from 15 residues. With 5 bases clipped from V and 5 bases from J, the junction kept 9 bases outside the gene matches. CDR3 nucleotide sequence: TGTGCCAGTAGTGGAACCGGGACAGCTCATCAGCCCCAGCATTTT. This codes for CASSGTGTAHQPQHF.

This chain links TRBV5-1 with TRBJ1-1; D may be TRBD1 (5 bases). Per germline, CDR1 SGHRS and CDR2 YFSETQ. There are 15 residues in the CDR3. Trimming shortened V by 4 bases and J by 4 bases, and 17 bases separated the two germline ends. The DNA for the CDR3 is TGCGCCAGCAGCCCAGCCTTGGGCCAGGGCACTGAAGCTTTCTTT. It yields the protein CASSPALGQGTEAFF.

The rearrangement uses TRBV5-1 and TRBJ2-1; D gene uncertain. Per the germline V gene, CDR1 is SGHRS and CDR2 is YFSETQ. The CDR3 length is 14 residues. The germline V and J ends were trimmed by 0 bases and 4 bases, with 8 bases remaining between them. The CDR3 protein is CASSLVSGYNEQFF. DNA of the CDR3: TGCGCCAGCAGCTTGGTTTCCGGATACAATGAGCAGTTCTTC.

CDR3 in DNA: TGTGCCAGCTCACCACCGATGGGATCTAATGAAAAACTGTTTTTT. Amino acids: CASSPPMGSNEKLFF. J is TRBJ1-4 and V is TRBV18, with unresolved D. This CDR3 has 15 residues. The V and J ends lost 0 bases and 3 bases respectively, with 8 bases between them. Germline V gives CDR1 KGHSH, CDR2 LQKENI.

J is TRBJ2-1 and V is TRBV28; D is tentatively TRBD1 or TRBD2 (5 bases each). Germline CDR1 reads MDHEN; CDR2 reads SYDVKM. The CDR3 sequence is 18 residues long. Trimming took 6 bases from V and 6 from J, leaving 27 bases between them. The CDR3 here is CASSSFGPRDGEINEQFF. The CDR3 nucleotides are TGTGCCAGCAGCTCTTTCGGCCCACGGGACGGAGAGATCAATGAGCAGTTCTTC.

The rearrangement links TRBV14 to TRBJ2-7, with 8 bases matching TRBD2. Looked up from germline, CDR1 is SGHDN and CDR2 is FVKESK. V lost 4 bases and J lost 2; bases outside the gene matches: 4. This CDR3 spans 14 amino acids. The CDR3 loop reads CASSLLADPYEQYF. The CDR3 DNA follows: TGTGCCAGCAGCCTACTAGCGGACCCCTACGAGCAGTACTTC.

This chain's CDR3 is CASSWRSQEQYF. The CDR3 DNA follows: TGTGCCAGCAGTTGGCGGAGTCAGGAGCAGTACTTC. The chain carries TRBV28 and TRBJ2-7; D call uncertain. The CDR3 contains 12 residues. Trimming cost V 4 bases and J 7 bases, with 11 bases left between them. Looked up from germline, CDR1 is MDHEN and CDR2 is SYDVKM.

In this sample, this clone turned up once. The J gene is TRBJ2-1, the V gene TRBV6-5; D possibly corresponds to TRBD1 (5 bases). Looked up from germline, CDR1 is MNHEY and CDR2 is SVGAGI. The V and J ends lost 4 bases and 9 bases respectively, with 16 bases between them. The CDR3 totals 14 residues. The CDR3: CASSFTGPQGEQFF. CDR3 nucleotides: TGTGCCAGCAGTTTCACAGGACCCCAGGGTGAGCAGTTCTTC.

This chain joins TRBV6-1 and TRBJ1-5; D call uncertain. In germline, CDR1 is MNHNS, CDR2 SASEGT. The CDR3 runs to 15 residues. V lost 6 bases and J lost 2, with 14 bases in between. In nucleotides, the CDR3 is TGTGCCAGCAGCCCTCCAAGCTCGGGCAATCAGCCCCAGCATTTT. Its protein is CASSPPSSGNQPQHF.

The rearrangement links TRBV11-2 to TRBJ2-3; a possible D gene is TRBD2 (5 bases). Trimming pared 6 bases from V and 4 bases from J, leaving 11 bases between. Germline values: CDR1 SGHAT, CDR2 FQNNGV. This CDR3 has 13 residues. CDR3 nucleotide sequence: TGTGCCAGCAGTTGGGAGTTGGCAGATACGCAGTATTTT. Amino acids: CASSWELADTQYF.